The subject of this entry is one T cell receptor (beta chain). Its target is not known. V was cut by 0 bases and J by 5 bases, with 5 bases left in between. CDR1 is SGDLS and CDR2 is YYNGEE in the germline V gene. This CDR3 has 13 residues. In the PCR, 60 Vbeta and 13 Jbeta primers were used. TCRdb keeps only in-frame clones here, not all; method: immunoSEQ multiplex PCR. In the table there are 130,000 to 150,000 clones, roughly four fifths of which are singletons. The data are from a study of cytomegalovirus exposure and HLA in healthy donors. Study-wide points: About 87% or about 30% of the time was how often most TCR beta V segments were productive, according to an earlier analysis.

The sample comprised PBMCs. The TCR originated in a middle-aged man in good health and CMV-seropositive. This chain links TRBV9 with TRBJ2-2; tentatively, D is TRBD1 (5 bases). The CDR3: CASSVEGTGELFF. Written as DNA, the CDR3 is TGTGCCAGCAGCGTAGAGGGGACCGGGGAGCTGTTTTTT.